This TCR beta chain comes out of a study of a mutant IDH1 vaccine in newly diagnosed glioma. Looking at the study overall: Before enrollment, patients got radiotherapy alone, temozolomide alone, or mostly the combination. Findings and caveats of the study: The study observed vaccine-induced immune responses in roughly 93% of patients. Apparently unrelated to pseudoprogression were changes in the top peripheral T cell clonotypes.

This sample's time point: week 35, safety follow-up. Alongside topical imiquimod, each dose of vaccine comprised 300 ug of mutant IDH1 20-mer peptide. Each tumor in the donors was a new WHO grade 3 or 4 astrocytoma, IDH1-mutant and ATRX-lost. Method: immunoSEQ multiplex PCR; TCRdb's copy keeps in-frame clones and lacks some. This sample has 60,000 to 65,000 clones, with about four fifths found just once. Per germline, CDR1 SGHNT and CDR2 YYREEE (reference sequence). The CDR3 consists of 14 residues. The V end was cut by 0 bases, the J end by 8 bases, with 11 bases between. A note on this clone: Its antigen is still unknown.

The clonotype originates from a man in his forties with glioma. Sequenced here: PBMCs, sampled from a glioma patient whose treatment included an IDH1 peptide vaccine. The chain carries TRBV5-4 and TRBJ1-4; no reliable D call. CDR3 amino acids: CASSLEASREKLFF. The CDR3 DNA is TGTGCCAGCAGCTTGGAAGCCTCGAGGGAAAAACTGTTTTTT.